This paragraph reports one T cell receptor (beta chain). Produced via immunoSEQ multiplex PCR; TCRdb's table is partial and in-frame only. The sample consists of around 300,000 clones, 80% to 90% of them appearing once. The entry originates in a study of cytomegalovirus exposure and HLA in healthy donors. This CDR3 comprises 14 residues. From germline, CDR1 is GTSNPN and CDR2 SVGIG (reference sequence). Trimming cost V 8 bases and J 0 bases; bases outside gene matches: 6. The sample was PBMCs. The receptor comes from a young woman in good health and CMV-seronegative. The gene calls are TRBV30 and TRBJ1-1; the match to TRBD1 covers 10 bases. CDR3 residues: CAGGQGRMNTEAFF. Here the CDR3 DNA reads TGTGCCGGGGGACAGGGGAGAATGAACACTGAAGCTTTCTTT.